These T cell receptor beta chains were read from a single sample in a study of blood T cell repertoires in COVID-19. TCRdb keeps only in-frame clones here, not all; method: immunoSEQ multiplex PCR. In the table there are tens of thousands of clones, 87% of which are singletons. Source material: peripheral blood. Every receptor here comes from a man over 45 with active or convalescent COVID-19. The CDR3 runs from the conserved cysteine through the conserved F or W. Fields, in order: V gene, D gene, clone size, J gene, CDR3 protein, CDR3 DNA. The D gene is left open where the match is weak. Clone size is not always given. Where it is, it says once, few, many or a class for expanded clones.

V: TRBV11-2; D: .; size: .; J: TRBJ1-4; CDR3: CASSLGSGTTNEKLFF; DNA: TGTGCCAGCAGCTTAGGGTCAGGGACAACTAATGAAAAACTGTTTTTT
V: TRBV5-4; D: TRBD1; size: .; J: TRBJ1-1; CDR3: CASSYNRDRVANTEAFF; DNA: TGTGCCAGCAGCTACAACCGGGACAGAGTGGCGAACACTGAAGCTTTCTTT
V: TRBV19; D: TRBD1; size: .; J: TRBJ1-5; CDR3: CASSIETGNQPQHF; DNA: TGTGCCAGTAGTATAGAGACAGGGAATCAGCCCCAGCATTTT
V: TRBV7-2; D: TRBD2; size: .; J: TRBJ2-3; CDR3: CASRPGGRTDTQYF; DNA: TGTGCCAGCAGACCGGGGGGTCGGACAGATACGCAGTATTTT
V: TRBV6-5; D: .; size: once; J: TRBJ2-7; CDR3: CASSLEPDYTGEQYF; DNA: TGTGCCAGCAGCCTCGAACCGGACTACACGGGCGAGCAGTACTTC
V: TRBV19; D: TRBD1; size: .; J: TRBJ1-1; CDR3: CASKTDRANTEAFF; DNA: TGTGCCAGTAAGACGGACAGGGCGAACACTGAAGCTTTCTTT
V: TRBV7-8; D: TRBD2; size: once; J: TRBJ2-1; CDR3: CASSLVSGRFSLDNEQFF; DNA: TGTGCCAGCAGCTTAGTTAGCGGGAGATTCTCCTTAGACAATGAGCAGTTCTTC
V: TRBV20-1; D: TRBD1; size: .; J: TRBJ2-3; CDR3: CSAPGGIQYF; DNA: TGCAGTGCTCCAGGGGGTATTCAGTATTTT
V: TRBV6-6; D: .; size: .; J: TRBJ2-2; CDR3: CASSWSGPGELFF; DNA: TGTGCCAGCAGTTGGTCTGGGCCCGGGGAGCTGTTTTTT
V: TRBV19; D: TRBD1; size: .; J: TRBJ2-2; CDR3: CASSIGQQGVGKLNTGELFF; DNA: TGTGCCAGTAGTATAGGACAACAGGGGGTCGGAAAGTTGAACACCGGGGAGCTGTTTTTT
V: TRBV6-4; D: TRBD1; size: .; J: TRBJ2-1; CDR3: CASSPTGSSYNEQFF; DNA: TGTGCCAGCTCCCCGACAGGGAGCTCCTACAATGAGCAGTTCTTC
V: TRBV19; D: TRBD2; size: .; J: TRBJ2-1; CDR3: CASSIWLAGGPTYNEQFF; DNA: TGTGCCAGTAGTATCTGGCTAGCGGGAGGGCCTACCTACAATGAGCAGTTCTTC
V: TRBV19; D: .; size: .; J: TRBJ1-6; CDR3: CASSVAVDNSPLHF; DNA: TGTGCCAGTAGTGTTGCGGTTGATAATTCACCCCTCCACTTT
V: TRBV3-1/TRBV3-2; D: .; size: .; J: TRBJ2-3; CDR3: CASSQEVGRGSTDTQYF; DNA: TGTGCCAGCAGCCAAGAGGTTGGCAGGGGTAGCACAGATACGCAGTATTTT
V: TRBV28; D: .; size: .; J: TRBJ1-5; CDR3: CASSAWAGGLSNQPQHF; DNA: TGTGCCAGCAGTGCTTGGGCGGGGGGCCTTAGCAATCAGCCCCAGCATTTT